This TCR beta chain was sequenced during a study of identical twins. TCRdb processed the 5' RACE reads anew with MiXCR; each CDR3 protein has one entry. Among hundreds of thousands of distinct CDR3 sequences, 5.5% to 7% were seen once, and the ten largest hold about 3.6%. Trimming removed 8 bases at V and 4 bases at J, with 18 bases between. CDR1 and CDR2 from the germline V gene are MNHNS and SASEGT. The CDR3 is 14 residues long. The same data also contributed to another study, on yellow fever vaccine responses in identical twins.

The sample was memory (CD45RO+) T cells sorted from blood. This chain links TRBV6-1 with TRBJ2-7; D might be TRBD1 (5 bases). This receptor was taken from a woman between 18 and 29 years old in good health. This CDR3 reads CASSENRRSYEQYF. The CDR3 bases are TGTGCCAGCTCTGAGAACAGGCGGTCTTACGAGCAGTACTTC.